The entry below describes one TCR beta chain. CDR3 size: 14 residues. Between the trimmed V and J ends, which lost 1 base and 6 bases, there was a span of 12 bases. Germline lookup yields CDR1 SEHNR and CDR2 FQNEAQ (reference sequence). These data come from a study of CD8 T cells in ankylosing spondylitis. One entry per CDR3 protein, called by TCRdb with MiXCR from the 5' RACE reads. The data contain about 250,000 distinct CDR3 sequences, more than 15% of them singletons. This clonotype originated in a male donor with ankylosing spondylitis or in good health (not recorded which). Sequenced sample: blood, either unsorted or a sorted T cell fraction (not recorded which). This sequence joins TRBV7-9 and TRBJ2-5, with D perhaps TRBD2 (6 bases). The chain's CDR3 is CASSLGLEGKTQYF. The CDR3, as DNA: TGTGCCAGCAGCTTAGGACTAGAAGGGAAGACCCAGTACTTC.